This record covers a single T cell receptor (beta chain). These data are taken from a study of blood T cell repertoires in COVID-19. Sequencing used immunoSEQ multiplex PCR; TCRdb keeps in-frame clones, though not all of them. The table includes under 350,000 clones, around 86% detected once. Sequencing was carried out using PBMCs or T cells enriched from blood (not recorded which). The clonotype originates from a woman aged 40 to 50 with acute COVID-19.

The CDR3 coding sequence is TGTGCCAGCAGCTCCCCCTATCAGGGGTTGTTAGAGACCCAGTACTTC. This sequence encodes CASSSPYQGLLETQYF. The J gene is TRBJ2-5, the V gene TRBV7-2, with D perhaps TRBD1 (6 bases). The CDR3 sequence is 16 residues long. Germline values: CDR1 SGHTA, CDR2 FQGNSA. Trimming shortened V by 4 bases and J by 4 bases, and 19 bases separated the two germline ends.